One sample yielded the 25 T cell receptor beta chains listed below, sequenced in a study of T cells in women clearing cervical HPV infection (dated by TCRdb to 2016 to 2019). Libraries came from the immunoSEQ multiplex PCR assay. TCRdb retrieved this table from immuneACCESS and kept in-frame rearrangements only. Not all clones are present; in checked studies, unresolved V genes account for under half, and no reason is known for the remainder. The sample table holds about 20,000 clones. Jointly, the top ten make up 3.3% of the sample. Source material: blood buffy coat. The receptor set was obtained from a woman aged 18 to 75 with a cervical HPV16 infection that either progressed to CIN3+ or cleared (not recorded which).

A word on this clone: Sequencing ends 3 residues short of the CDR3 end; the germline J gene provides the rest. The chain links TRBV5-1 to TRBJ2-7, with a weak D call TRBD2 (6 bases). The germline V gene has CDR1 SGHRS and CDR2 YFSETQ. Trimming left V 0 bases short and J 3 bases short, with 13 bases between. The CDR3 loop spans 15 amino acids. The CDR3 sequence is CASSLGGVTGYEQYF. CDR3 DNA, as far as it was read: TGCGCCAGCAGCTTGGGGGGGGTCACCGGCTACGAG.

Of note for this clone: Read data end 3 residues before the CDR3 end; the end is taken from the germline J gene. The chain combines TRBV5-6 with TRBJ2-7; the match to TRBD1 covers 10 bases. Germline V gene data show CDR1 as SGHDT and CDR2 as YYEEEE. V lost 4 bases, J lost 5 bases, and 9 bases stayed unmatched. This CDR3 region has 15 residues. This CDR3 is CASSTPDRGPHEQYF. The sequenced CDR3 bases are TGTGCCAGCAGCACACCCGACAGGGGGCCTCACGAG.

On this clone: The CDR3 is cut off 3 residues early in the read; its end comes from the germline J gene. The chain is built from TRBV20-1 and TRBJ2-3; D possibly corresponds to TRBD2 (5 bases). The CDR3 runs to 14 residues. From germline, CDR1 is DFQATT and CDR2 SNEGSKA (reference sequence). V was cut by 3 bases and J by 7 bases, with 17 bases left in between. Incomplete CDR3 DNA: TGCAGTGCTAGCCCCAGCGGCCCCGGGTATACG. Amino acid sequence: CSASPSGPGYT. The full CDR3 is CSASPSGPGYTQYF.

To note about this clone: The CDR3 extends 3 residues past the end of the read, so its final part is completed from the germline J gene. The J gene is TRBJ1-4, the V gene TRBV30, with 8 bases matching TRBD1. The CDR3 covers 14 residues. Germline CDR1 and CDR2: GTSNPN and SVGIG (reference sequence). After removal of 3 bases from V and 0 bases from J, the junction contained 0 bases not matched to a gene. Incomplete CDR3 DNA: TGTGCCTGGAGGACAGGGGCAACTAATGAAAAA. This encodes CAWRTGATNEK. The whole CDR3 sequence reads CAWRTGATNEKLFF.

As concerns this clone: The read ends 3 residues early relative to the CDR3; the germline J gene fills the gap. The chain recombines TRBV5-1 with TRBJ1-2; TRBD1 aligns across 7 bases. The CDR3 is made up of 14 amino acids. J was trimmed by 2 bases and V by 4 bases; bases with no gene match: 5. The germline CDR1 and CDR2 sequences are SGHRS and YFSETQ. CDR3 sequence reads: CASSPSTGNYGYTF. CDR3 DNA (partial): TGCGCCAGCAGCCCCTCGACAGGGAACTATGGC.

Turning to this clone: The read ends 3 residues early relative to the CDR3; the germline J gene fills the gap. This chain connects TRBV3-1 (or the pseudogene TRBV3-2) to TRBJ1-1, with a possible D match to TRBD1 (6 bases). The germline gives CDR1 LGHDT, CDR2 YNNKEL (reference sequence). The CDR3 has 14 amino acids. Here the CDR3 reads CASSQVLQGRGAFF. Partial CDR3 DNA: TGTGCCAGCAGCCAAGTACTACAGGGTCGAGGA.

CDR3 bases read: TGTGCCTGGAGACCACCAAAGGTGGCGGAAGGAATAACTGAA. It translates to CAWRPPKVAEGITE. The whole CDR3 protein reads CAWRPPKVAEGITEAFF. The chain is built from TRBV30 and TRBJ1-1, with D unclear. The CDR3 end lies 3 residues beyond the end of the read and is filled in from the germline J gene. This CDR3 comprises 17 residues. Germline V gene sequence: CDR1 GTSNPN, CDR2 SVGIG (reference sequence). Trimming stripped 3 bases from V and 5 bases from J, with 25 bases between. The full variable domain, with the rest looked up from reference TRBV30 and TRBJ1-1, is SQTIHQWPATLVQPVGSPLSLECTVEGTSNPNLYWYRQAAGRGLQLLFYSVGIGQISSEVPQNLSASRPQDRQFILSSKKLLLSDSGFYLCAWRPPKVAEGITEAFFGQGTRLTVV.

For this clone: Read coverage stops 3 residues before the CDR3 terminus; the germline J gene supplies the remainder. Other DNA sequences within the sample encode an identical CDR3. The chain combines TRBV5-5 with TRBJ2-7, with 9 bases fitting TRBD1. The junction had 7 bases not matched to a gene; V was cut back by 5 bases and J by 4 bases. From germline, CDR1 is SGHKS and CDR2 YYEKEE (reference sequence). The CDR3 extends over 14 amino acids. The sequenced CDR3 bases are TGTGCCAGCAGTTCCCCGGGACAGGGATACGAG. Encoded protein: CASSSPGQGYE. The complete CDR3 protein is CASSSPGQGYEQYF.

As concerns this clone: The read falls 3 residues short of the CDR3 end, and the missing part is taken from the germline J gene. The genes are TRBV19 and TRBJ2-3, with 12 bases matching TRBD2. Trimming took 5 bases from V and 6 from J; bases not matched to a gene: 3. The germline gives CDR1 LNHDA, CDR2 SQIVND (reference sequence). The CDR3 is made up of 14 amino acids. CDR3 in amino acids: CASSQGTSGDTQYF. The DNA read from the CDR3 is TGTGCCAGTAGTCAAGGGACTAGCGGGGATACG.

Of note for this clone: The observed sequence ends 3 residues before the CDR3 terminus, with the missing tail filled in from the germline J gene. This chain joins TRBV20-1 and TRBJ2-1, with 7 bases lining up with TRBD2. V trimming: 0 bases; J trimming: 0 bases; junction bases outside the gene matches: 11. The germline V gene encodes CDR1 DFQATT and CDR2 SNEGSKA (reference sequence). This CDR3 has 18 residues. The CDR3 here is CSAREGRLRGGSYNEQFF. Incomplete CDR3 DNA: TGCAGTGCTAGAGAGGGGCGTTTGCGCGGGGGCTCCTACAATGAG.

A word on this clone: The sequenced fragment ends 3 residues before the CDR3 boundary, so the rest is inferred from the germline J gene. This chain links TRBV5-5 with TRBJ2-3; 7 nucleotides agree with TRBD1. The J segment lost 3 bases and the V segment lost 0 bases, leaving 4 bases of the junction unmatched. From germline, CDR1 is SGHKS and CDR2 YYEKEE (reference sequence). CDR3 length: 15 amino acids. CDR3 residues: CASSLAGQPTDTQYF. The covered CDR3 bases are TGTGCCAGCAGCTTGGCGGGACAGCCGACAGATACG. Using reference TRBV5-5 and TRBJ2-3 for the parts outside the CDR3, the full variable domain is DAGVTQSPTHLIKTRGQQVTLRCSPISGHKSVSWYQQVLGQGPQFIFQYYEKEERGRGNFPDRFSARQFPNYSSELNVNALLLGDSALYLCASSLAGQPTDTQYFGPGTRLTVL.

Of note for this clone: With the read ending 3 residues before the CDR3 end, the germline J gene is used to fill in that end. The chain carries TRBV4-2 and TRBJ1-2; D perhaps matches TRBD1 (5 bases). V was clipped by 4 bases and J by 3 bases, with 21 bases between them. CDR3 length: 17 residues. The germline gives CDR1 LGHNA, CDR2 YNFKEQ. CDR3 residues: CASSRTQVPFRDYGYTF. CDR3 DNA (partial): TGTGCCAGCAGCCGTACACAGGTCCCCTTTCGAGACTATGGC.

As to this clone: The read falls 3 residues short of the CDR3 end, and the missing part is taken from the germline J gene. V is TRBV6-2 or TRBV6-3 and J is TRBJ2-7, with 8 bases identical to TRBD2. The CDR3 has 17 residues. With V trimmed by 4 bases and J by 0 bases, 11 bases remained unmatched. Germline CDR1 reads MNHEY; CDR2 reads SVGEGT. CDR3 sequence: CASSSYLTSGSSYEQYF. CDR3 DNA (partial): TGTGCCAGCAGTTCCTACCTAACTAGCGGTAGCTCCTACGAG.

Of note for this clone: Read data end 3 residues before the CDR3 end; the end is taken from the germline J gene. The chain employs TRBV5-1 and TRBJ2-3; 7 bases are a match to TRBD2. V dropped 0 bases and J dropped 5; count of bases not matched to a gene: 9. Germline CDR1 and CDR2: SGHRS and YFSETQ. CDR3 length: 16 residues. The CDR3 loop is CASSLGSSGRIDTQYF. Incomplete CDR3 DNA: TGCGCCAGCAGCTTGGGGTCTAGCGGACGGATAGATACG.

Comment on this clone: The read is 3 residues too short to cover the CDR3 end, so that end is filled in from the germline J gene. V usage is TRBV5-1 and J usage is TRBJ2-5; 12 bases fit TRBD2. V lost 7 bases, J lost 0 bases, and 10 bases stayed unmatched. The CDR3 has 17 amino acids. Germline V gene lookup returns CDR1 SGHRS and CDR2 YFSETQ. CDR3 DNA, as far as it was read: TGCGCCAGCGGGCAAGGACTAGCGGGGACAAACCAAGAGACC. Protein product: CASGQGLAGTNQET. The whole CDR3 region reads CASGQGLAGTNQETQYF.

In regard to this clone: The missing CDR3 end, 3 residues past where the read stops, is filled in from the germline J gene. V gene TRBV5-1 combines with J gene TRBJ1-4; D is perhaps TRBD1 (5 bases). V shed 4 bases and J shed 3 bases, with 22 bases lying between them. Germline CDR1 SGHRS, CDR2 YFSETQ. The CDR3 runs to 18 residues. The part of the CDR3 DNA that was read is TGCGCCAGCAGCCCAAAAGTAATTGACAGTGGAGCTAATGAAAAA. Translating gives CASSPKVIDSGANEK. The full CDR3 reads CASSPKVIDSGANEKLFF.

Points on this clone: Read data end 3 residues before the CDR3 end; the end is taken from the germline J gene. The V and J genes are TRBV2 and TRBJ2-3, with 8 bases that match TRBD2. The CDR3 is 17 amino acids. CDR1 and CDR2 (germline): SNHLY, FYNNEI. V shed 1 base and J 6 bases; nucleotides not matched to a gene: 12. CDR3 amino acids: CASSEDPGLAGKDTQYF. The CDR3 DNA, read in part, is TGTGCCAGCAGTGAAGACCCGGGGCTAGCGGGTAAGGATACG. Combining the CDR3 with reference TRBV2 and TRBJ2-3 gives the whole variable domain EPEVTQTPSHQVTQMGQEVILRCVPISNHLYFYWYRQILGQKVEFLVSFYNNEISEKSEIFDDQFSVERPDGSNFTLKIRSTKLEDSAMYFCASSEDPGLAGKDTQYFGPGTRLTVL.

A remark on this clone: The missing CDR3 end, 3 residues past where the read stops, is filled in from the germline J gene. The rearrangement uses TRBV5-1 and TRBJ2-7; 8 nucleotides match TRBD1. Per the germline V gene, CDR1 is SGHRS and CDR2 is YFSETQ. This CDR3 has 14 amino acids. Unmatched junction bases numbered 6, after V lost 4 bases and J lost 3 bases. The CDR3 spells CASSQGQGGYEQYF. CDR3 DNA (partial): TGCGCCAGCAGCCAAGGACAGGGAGGCTACGAG.

With respect to this clone: The CDR3 end falls 3 residues outside the read, so it is completed with the germline J gene. J is TRBJ2-7 and V is TRBV14; weak D call: TRBD2 (6 bases). Germline assignment: CDR1 SGHDN and CDR2 FVKESK. V lost 1 base and J 6 bases, leaving 16 bases between the germline ends. The CDR3 has 15 amino acids. The CDR3 region is CASSQGSGPSAEQYF. The part of the CDR3 DNA that was read is TGTGCCAGCAGCCAAGGGAGCGGCCCTAGCGCCGAG.

A word on this clone: The CDR3 is cut off 3 residues early in the read; its end comes from the germline J gene. The rearrangement joins TRBV28 to TRBJ1-5; the D gene is possibly TRBD1 (5 bases). CDR3 length: 15 amino acids. The germline V gene encodes CDR1 MDHEN and CDR2 SYDVKM. The V gene lost 4 bases and the J gene lost 9 bases, with 19 bases spanning the gap. The covered CDR3 bases are TGTGCCAGCAGTTCGGGACTAGCGGGAGCTTCGCCC. Encoded protein: CASSSGLAGASP. The whole CDR3 region reads CASSSGLAGASPQHF.

About this clone: The read gets to within 3 residues of the CDR3 end, and the germline J gene fills in the rest. The chain uses TRBV2 and TRBJ2-1; 10 positions agree with TRBD2. The junction had 5 bases not matched to a gene; V was cut back by 4 bases and J by 5 bases. The CDR3 consists of 15 residues. Germline lookup yields CDR1 SNHLY and CDR2 FYNNEI. The DNA read from the CDR3 is TGTGCCAGCAGTGGAACTAGCGGGGTTAACAATGAG. Translating gives CASSGTSGVNNE. The entire CDR3 is CASSGTSGVNNEQFF.

Of note for this clone: From the germline J gene comes the end of the CDR3, since the read stops 3 residues before it. The gene calls are TRBV20-1 and TRBJ1-1, with 7 bases fitting TRBD1. The CDR3 length is 14 residues. Germline V gene sequence: CDR1 DFQATT, CDR2 SNEGSKA (reference sequence). V lost 6 bases, J lost 0 bases, and 7 bases stayed unmatched. CDR3 bases read: TGCAGTGCGGAGGGGGCCCTCATGAACACTGAA. This sequence encodes CSAEGALMNTE. The full CDR3 protein reads CSAEGALMNTEAFF.

As concerns this clone: The missing CDR3 end, 3 residues past where the read stops, is filled in from the germline J gene. This chain joins TRBV6-7 and TRBJ2-7, with 7 nucleotides matching TRBD2. TRBV6-7 qualifies as an ORF whose function is uncertain. The junction had 4 bases not matched to a gene; V was cut back by 8 bases and J by 0 bases. The CDR3 totals 13 residues. The CDR3 sequence is CASLGGSSYEQYF. The part of the CDR3 DNA that was read is TGTGCCAGCCTCGGGGGGAGCTCCTACGAG.

With respect to this clone: The DNA ends 3 residues before the CDR3 does, and the rest of the CDR3 is filled in from the germline J gene. The chain has TRBV30 and TRBJ2-1, with 10 bases fitting TRBD2. V lost 2 bases and J lost 4; bases outside the gene matches: 2. CDR1 and CDR2 (germline): GTSNPN, SVGIG (reference sequence). The CDR3 sequence is 14 residues long. The sequenced part of the CDR3 DNA is TGTGCCTGGAGTCATAGCGGGAGGTACAATGAG. Its protein is CAWSHSGRYNE. The CDR3 in full is CAWSHSGRYNEQFF.

On this clone: The read stops 3 residues short of the end of the CDR3; the missing end is completed from the germline J gene. V and J are TRBV10-3 and TRBJ2-7, with 12 bases matching TRBD2. Germline V CDR1 and CDR2: ENHRY, SYGVKD. V gave up 10 bases and J gave up 6 bases; unmatched junction bases: 7. CDR3 size: 13 residues. CDR3 bases read: TGTGCCAGCCTGCCACTAGCGGGAGGCGAG. It codes for CASLPLAGGE. The complete CDR3 reads CASLPLAGGEQYF.